This is a list of T cell receptor beta chains from one sample in a study of T cell changes during pregnancy in multiple sclerosis. The method was immunoSEQ multiplex PCR; TCRdb's version includes in-frame clones alone and lacks a portion of them. The top ten hold under 3% of the sample, which has more than 50,000 clones, about 95% seen once. The input for sequencing was CD8+ T cells from peripheral blood mononuclear cells, taken after pregnancy. These receptors all come from a female donor with multiple sclerosis, enrolled in a pregnancy study. Both conserved end residues are part of each CDR3. The D gene is left open where the match is weak.

j_gene: TRBJ1-1
d_gene: -
v_gene: TRBV10-3
CDR3aa: CAIMGVDTEAFF

j_gene: TRBJ2-7
d_gene: TRBD1
v_gene: TRBV7-6
CDR3aa: CASSSGAGGYEQYF

j_gene: TRBJ1-5
d_gene: -
v_gene: TRBV5-6
CDR3aa: CASSSGGSNQPQHF

j_gene: TRBJ2-3
d_gene: -
v_gene: TRBV5-4
CDR3aa: CASSSQSPRDTDTQYF

j_gene: TRBJ1-2
d_gene: -
v_gene: TRBV9
CDR3aa: CASRGLGGRGGYTF

j_gene: TRBJ2-1
d_gene: -
v_gene: TRBV4-1
CDR3aa: CASSQEERNYHNEQFF

j_gene: TRBJ2-1
d_gene: -
v_gene: TRBV7-9
CDR3aa: CASSLVIQGTHEQFF

j_gene: TRBJ2-1
d_gene: -
v_gene: TRBV27
CDR3aa: CASSLNPAGGYNEQFF

j_gene: TRBJ2-5
d_gene: -
v_gene: TRBV5-4
CDR3aa: CASSNPTSLPQETQYF

j_gene: TRBJ2-3
d_gene: TRBD1
v_gene: TRBV19
CDR3aa: CASSIVAGGVDTQYF

j_gene: TRBJ1-4
d_gene: TRBD1
v_gene: TRBV5-1
CDR3aa: CASSIRQGINEKLFF

j_gene: TRBJ2-5
d_gene: -
v_gene: TRBV6-5
CDR3aa: CASSYQGFQETQYF

j_gene: TRBJ1-2
d_gene: -
v_gene: TRBV11-2
CDR3aa: CASSLAGKGYTF

j_gene: TRBJ2-7
d_gene: TRBD1
v_gene: TRBV28
CDR3aa: CASTGQDTYEQYF

j_gene: TRBJ2-7
d_gene: -
v_gene: TRBV27
CDR3aa: CASSLQGPSSYEQYF

j_gene: TRBJ2-7
d_gene: TRBD1
v_gene: TRBV4-1
CDR3aa: CASSQDEVDRGEQYF

j_gene: TRBJ2-7
d_gene: TRBD1
v_gene: TRBV27
CDR3aa: CASSRDRGQMKQYF

j_gene: TRBJ1-2
d_gene: TRBD1
v_gene: TRBV30
CDR3aa: CASGRTGSNYGYTF

j_gene: TRBJ2-7
d_gene: -
v_gene: TRBV5-5
CDR3aa: CASSLSGTYEQYF

j_gene: TRBJ1-2
d_gene: -
v_gene: TRBV19
CDR3aa: CAITQGWGGYTF

j_gene: TRBJ2-5
d_gene: -
v_gene: TRBV4-1
CDR3aa: CASSQAGLALETQYF

j_gene: TRBJ1-2
d_gene: TRBD1
v_gene: TRBV29-1
CDR3aa: CSAPSTGGAGYGYTF

j_gene: TRBJ2-1
d_gene: -
v_gene: TRBV7-6
CDR3aa: CASSPLSPFYNEQFF

j_gene: TRBJ1-2
d_gene: -
v_gene: TRBV19
CDR3aa: CASRRVRDLSYGYTF